This TCR beta chain was identified in a study of shared clonotypes between healthy human individuals. Study as a whole: CD4 naive and memory got three plates each, CD8 naive two, CD8 memory one.

Whole-study findings and limits: The study found lower generation probabilities in non-shared clonotypes than in those shared by all four donors.

Splitting of each subset's genomic DNA was done evenly across several immunoSEQ plates. Sequenced by immunoSEQ multiplex PCR; TCRdb stores in-frame clones only, minus some. The table includes about 2.4 million clones, roughly 93% detected once. The length of the CDR3 is 14 residues. V was cut by 0 bases and J by 10 bases, with 16 bases left in between. Germline values: CDR1 SGHRS, CDR2 YFSETQ. As concerns this clone: Its antigen is undetermined.

This chain uses TRBV5-1 with TRBJ1-2; D may be TRBD1 (6 bases). The sample comprised naive CD4+ T cells from PBMCs. The subset is: CD45RA+ positively selected. The TCR comes from a man between 18 and 29 years old in good health. Some clones in this sample may be carry-over from other donors' samples. The CDR3 bases are TGCGCCAGCAGCTTGGCGGACAGTCCCCGGACCTACACCTTC. Translated: CASSLADSPRTYTF.